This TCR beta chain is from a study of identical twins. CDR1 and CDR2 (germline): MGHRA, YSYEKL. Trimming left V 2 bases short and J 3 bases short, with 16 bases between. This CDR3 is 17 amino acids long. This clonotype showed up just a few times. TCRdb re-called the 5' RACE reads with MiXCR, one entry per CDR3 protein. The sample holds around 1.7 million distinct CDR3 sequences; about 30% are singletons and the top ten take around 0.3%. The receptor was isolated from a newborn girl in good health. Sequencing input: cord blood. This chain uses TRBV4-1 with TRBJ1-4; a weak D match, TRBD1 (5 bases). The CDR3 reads CASSQQLGGTPNEKLFF. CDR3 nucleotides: TGCGCCAGCAGCCAACAACTCGGGGGGACCCCTAATGAAAAACTGTTTTTT.